This T cell receptor beta chain derives from a study of shared clonotypes between healthy human individuals. Study-wide results and limits: Generation probabilities of non-shared clonotypes were lower (relative to those shared by all four donors).

Per the original methods: As immunoSEQ supplied junction-only sequences (without quality scores), filtering differed. Here immunoSEQ multiplex PCR was the method, and the copy in TCRdb shows in-frame clones only, minus some. The V and J calls and clone size were taken over from that table, and D and trimming were inferred from the DNA. The top ten clones hold approximately 0.37% of a sample with 2,500,000 or so clones, roughly 93% of them seen once. On this clone itself: Its antigen is undetermined.

CDR3 length: 13 residues. From germline, CDR1 is MNHNS and CDR2 SASEGT. The V gene lost 6 bases and the J gene lost 5 bases, with 13 bases spanning the gap. CD45RA-negative memory and CD45RA+ naive subsets were split from the CD4+ cells. Material: naive CD4+ T cells from PBMCs. The sample's subset: CD45RA+ positively selected. The TCR was taken from a man in his late teens or twenties in good health. Some clones in this sample may be carry-over from other donors' samples. The chain is built from TRBV6-1 and TRBJ1-1; no firm D call. The CDR3 nucleotides read TGTGCCAGCAGCCATTTGATGGGTACTGAAGCTTTCTTT. Translating it yields CASSHLMGTEAFF.